This T cell receptor (beta chain) was captured in a study of OX40 agonist ivuxolimab in advanced cancers. Study-wide points: On average, CD8+ T cells showed a greater number of expanded clones than CD4+. With doses of 0.1-3.0 mg/kg, partial responders showed among the lowest clonal expansion.

CDR1 and CDR2 (germline): LNHDA, SQIVND (reference sequence). CDR3 length equals 16 residues. V trimming: 7 bases; J trimming: 6 bases; junction bases outside the gene matches: 10. With regard to this clone: The antigen is not known.

Baseline was the first blood sampling point, followed by cycle 4 day 1 and cycle 7 day 1. The table came from immunoSEQ multiplex PCR; TCRdb's copy has only in-frame clones and leaves some out. The sample consists of 65,000 to 80,000 clones, about 90% of them appearing once. Sequencing used CD4+ or CD8+ T cells sorted from blood, obtained in a trial of the OX40 agonist ivuxolimab. The TCR comes from an adult with an advanced solid tumor such as melanoma, head and neck, liver or kidney cancer. This chain connects TRBV19 to TRBJ2-3, with 13 bases aligning to TRBD2. The CDR3 reads CASTHRTSGSGDTQYF. The CDR3 nucleotides are TGTGCCAGTACCCACCGGACTAGCGGGAGTGGTGATACGCAGTATTTT.